Only one count was recorded for the clone carrying this TCR beta chain. The CDR3 covers 14 residues. From germline, CDR1 is SGHDT and CDR2 YYEEEE. V was pared by 3 bases and J by 2 bases, with 12 bases between. Assay: immunoSEQ multiplex PCR; the TCRdb copy retains only in-frame clones and omits some. The sample lists 500,000 or so clones; about 85% were seen once. The sample belongs to a study of blood T cell repertoires in COVID-19. V and J are TRBV5-6 and TRBJ2-7; D is perhaps TRBD2 (6 bases). Specimen: PBMCs or T cells enriched from blood (not recorded which). The receptor was derived from a woman under 30 who had recovered from COVID-19. The DNA for the CDR3 is TGTGCCAGCAGCTCCTTAGCGGTCCCCTACGAGCAGTACTTC. Its protein is CASSSLAVPYEQYF.